This TCR beta chain is drawn from a study of blood T cell repertoires in COVID-19. The data were produced by immunoSEQ multiplex PCR, yet TCRdb's version contains in-frame clones alone and is incomplete. The table shows 73,000 or so clones, with about 83% occurring only once. CDR1 and CDR2 from the germline V gene are SGHRS and YFSETQ. V lost 1 base and J lost 5, with 11 bases in between. The CDR3 is 14 amino acids. Specimen: peripheral blood. V and J are TRBV5-1 and TRBJ2-3; no clear D. This sequence originates from a man aged 50 or older with active COVID-19. DNA for the CDR3: TGCGCCAGCAGCTTGACCGGCCAGGAAGATACGCAGTATTTT. Amino acids: CASSLTGQEDTQYF. The full variable domain, in which reference TRBV5-1 and TRBJ2-3 provide the parts outside the CDR3, is KAGVTQTPRYLIKTRGQQVTLSCSPISGHRSVSWYQQTPGQGLQFLFEYFSETQRNKGNFPGRFSGRQFSNSRSEMNVSTLELGDSALYLCASSLTGQEDTQYFGPGTRLTVL.